This record looks at one TCR beta chain sequence and its context. Its antigen is undetermined. CDR3 length: 11 residues. V was cut by 1 base and J by 9 bases, with 7 bases left in between. From germline, CDR1 is SEHNR and CDR2 FQNEAQ (reference sequence). These data belong to a study of a mutant IDH1 vaccine in newly diagnosed glioma. The data were produced by immunoSEQ multiplex PCR, yet TCRdb's version contains in-frame clones alone and is incomplete. The repertoire holds 82,000 or so clones, with 85% as singletons. Time point of the sample: week 23, last vaccination. Vaccine doses each comprised 300 ug of mutant IDH1 20-mer peptide, with topical imiquimod.

The gene calls are TRBV7-9 and TRBJ2-7, with D hard to call. The source was PBMCs, collected from a glioma patient whose treatment included an IDH1 peptide vaccine. The receptor was isolated from a man aged 30-40 years with glioma. Some clones in this sample may be carry-over from other donors' samples. The CDR3 spells CASSLEQVQYF. The DNA of the CDR3 is TGTGCCAGCAGCTTAGAGCAGGTGCAGTACTTC.